The present TCR beta chain was sequenced within a study of CD8 T cells in ankylosing spondylitis (dated by TCRdb to between 2016 and 2019). Some background on the complete study: To find TCR variants linked to disease, the study profiled T cell receptor beta repertoires in ankylosing spondylitis patients and healthy donors. Samples of peripheral blood were taken, and for ankylosing spondylitis patients, synovial fluid was collected as well. The full study cohort was made up of about 25 ankylosing spondylitis patients and about a hundred healthy donors.

Sequencing relied on an Illumina HiSeq 2500. Quantitative 5'-RACE with molecular barcodes was used to prepare TCR beta libraries. As for how the authors treated the data: A new computational method based on a probabilistic model of VDJ rearrangement was used to identify disease-linked TCR variants. Clones were called with MiXCR by TCRdb after fastp trimmed the public reads at Q25, and only in-frame beta chains were retained. Every CDR3 protein is listed once, alongside the most common genes and DNA of its rows. None of the V and J calls come from the authors' own analysis; TCRdb made them. Present in this sample are about 240,000 distinct CDR3 sequences, 8% to 9.5% of which were seen just once. 6.8% of the sample goes to the ten largest clones. On this clonotype: This receptor's antigen is unknown. No much larger clone is present one base from it, and per-base qualities are unavailable.

On the study overall, not on this receptor specifically: The disease-linked clones showed a CD8+ phenotype and occurred at relatively low frequencies in peripheral blood. Some of the motif variants had been reported before in the synovial fluid and blood of reactive arthritis patients, a finding that suggests common disease-initiation mechanisms. Significant enrichment of the disease-linked clones was reported in matched synovial fluid samples from ankylosing spondylitis patients. Blood from ankylosing spondylitis patients appeared to be characterized by a TCR beta motif made up of about 8 highly homologous amino acid variants.

The CDR3 covers 15 residues, taking in both the cysteine and the phenylalanine. CDR3 DNA is the only sequence kept; it has 45 bases, read in frame from the first base. V loses 1 base at its end and J loses 5 bases; junction bases beyond the gene matches: 1. According to the germline V gene, CDR1 reads SGHRS and CDR2 reads YFSETQ. The sample comprised blood, either unsorted or a sorted T cell fraction (not recorded which). The sequence is built from TRBV5-1 and TRBJ1-6; the central 9 bases match TRBD1. The source is a male donor with ankylosing spondylitis or in good health (not recorded which). CDR3 loop: CASSLRDRDNSPLHF. The sequenced DNA is TGCGCCAGCAGCTTGAGGGACAGGGATAATTCACCCCTCCACTTT. Beyond the CDR3, the reference TRBV5-1 and TRBJ1-6 genes provide the residues; the full variable domain reads: KAGVTQTPRYLIKTRGQQVTLSCSPISGHRSVSWYQQTPGQGLQFLFEYFSETQRNKGNFPGRFSGRQFSNSRSEMNVSTLELGDSALYLCASSLRDRDNSPLHFGNGTRLTVT.